Reported below is one T cell receptor beta chain. Its cognate antigen is unknown. This entry is derived from a study of cytomegalovirus exposure and HLA in healthy donors. Background on the study: In terms of ancestry, the Caucasian-associated cluster contained about four fifths of the roughly 400 genotyped donors. Study-wide findings and caveats: Rarity characterized most TCR sequences, yet some public TCRs appeared in many donors. In a later analysis, a missense DCLRE1C variant was linked to TCR beta V- and J-gene trimming.

The CDR3 has 14 residues. Trimming took 5 bases from V and 3 from J, leaving 13 bases between them. CDR1 is SGHVS and CDR2 is FQNEAQ in the germline V gene. The study ran its PCR with 60 Vbeta and 13 Jbeta primers. Data came from immunoSEQ multiplex PCR; TCRdb stores just in-frame clones and leaves some out. This table has about 190,000 clones, about three quarters appearing once. The sample was PBMCs. The chain couples TRBV7-8 to TRBJ1-2; tentatively, D is TRBD1 (5 bases). This receptor was obtained from a woman between 25 and 40 years old in good health and CMV-seropositive. CDR3 protein: CASSQTEKYYGYTF. The CDR3 DNA follows: TGTGCCAGCAGCCAGACAGAAAAGTACTATGGCTACACCTTC.